These 20 T cell receptor beta chains share one sample of origin, sequenced in a study of cytomegalovirus exposure and HLA in healthy donors. The PCR used 60 Vbeta and 13 Jbeta primers. Measured with immunoSEQ multiplex PCR; TCRdb has only the in-frame clones, and not every one. The sample lists around 170,000 clones; 79% were seen once. The specimen sequenced was PBMCs. Source of these receptors: a woman aged 40-49 years in good health and CMV-seronegative.

The CDR3: CASSPRLQRNTDTQYF. The CDR3 region has the DNA TGTGCCAGCAGCCCCCGTCTCCAGCGGAACACAGATACGCAGTATTTT. This chain connects TRBV9 to TRBJ2-3, with TRBD2 as a possible D gene (5 bases). V lost 4 bases to trimming and J lost 2 bases, with 17 bases between them. The CDR3 extends over 16 amino acids. Germline values: CDR1 SGDLS, CDR2 YYNGEE. Combining the CDR3 with reference TRBV9 and TRBJ2-3 gives the whole variable domain DSGVTQTPKHLITATGQRVTLRCSPRSGDLSVYWYQQSLDQGLQFLIQYYNGEERAKGNILERFSAQQFPDLHSELNLSSLELGDSALYFCASSPRLQRNTDTQYFGPGTRLTVL.

This clone turned up a few times. The V gene is TRBV14, the J gene TRBJ1-4; possible D gene TRBD1, 5 bases. The CDR3 spans 16 residues. Trimming cost V 4 bases and J 0 bases, with 12 bases left between them. Germline CDR1 SGHDN, CDR2 FVKESK. CDR3 loop: CASSRSGGATNEKLFF. The CDR3 DNA reads as TGTGCCAGCAGCCGCTCCGGGGGTGCAACTAATGAAAAACTGTTTTTT.

This clone has only one observation. V and J are TRBV12-5 and TRBJ2-5, with D possibly being TRBD2 (6 bases). This CDR3 has 15 amino acids. Trimming took off 0 bases at V and 5 bases at J, with 13 bases between the two ends. Germline CDR1 and CDR2: LGHNT and FRNRAP. CDR3 loop: CASGLVQERGETQYF. The CDR3 DNA reads as TGTGCTAGTGGTTTGGTACAAGAACGGGGGGAGACCCAGTACTTC. Full variable domain (remainder filled in from reference TRBV12-5 and TRBJ2-5): DARVTQTPRHKVTEMGQEVTMRCQPILGHNTVFWYRQTMMQGLELLAYFRNRAPLDDSGMPKDRFSAEMPDATLATLKIQPSEPRDSAVYFCASGLVQERGETQYFGPGTRLLVL.

The chain is built from TRBV27 and TRBJ2-2; 10 bases are a match to TRBD2. The V segment lost 6 bases and the J segment 4 bases; nucleotides outside the gene matches: 5. Germline-derived CDR1 and CDR2 are MNHEY and SMNVEV (reference sequence). This CDR3 spans 15 amino acids. Here the CDR3 reads CASRIAGGSTGELFF. The CDR3 DNA follows: TGTGCCAGCAGGATAGCGGGAGGTTCCACCGGGGAGCTGTTTTTT.

J is TRBJ1-1 and V is TRBV6-1; the D gene is possibly TRBD1 (5 bases). CDR1 MNHNS and CDR2 SASEGT come from the germline V gene. Trimming stripped 0 bases from V and 6 bases from J, with 14 bases between. This CDR3 is 15 amino acids long. The CDR3 nucleotides are TGTGCCAGCAGTGAAGCGTATTCAGGGAAGGCTGAAGCTTTCTTT. Translating gives CASSEAYSGKAEAFF.

The chain recombines TRBV7-9 with TRBJ1-1; possibly TRBD1 for D (5 bases). In germline, CDR1 is SEHNR, CDR2 FQNEAQ (reference sequence). The V gene lost 5 bases and the J gene lost 0 bases, with 16 bases spanning the gap. CDR3 length: 16 residues. CDR3 nucleotide sequence: TGTGCCAGCAGCCCCTATAGGGGCGGAGTGAACACTGAAGCTTTCTTT. Amino acids: CASSPYRGGVNTEAFF. The full variable domain, with the rest looked up from reference TRBV7-9 and TRBJ1-1, is DTGVSQNPRHKITKRGQNVTFRCDPISEHNRLYWYRQTLGQGPEFLTYFQNEAQLEKSRLLSDRFSAERPKGSFSTLEIQRTEQGDSAMYLCASSPYRGGVNTEAFFGQGTRLTVV.

The chain joins TRBV4-2 to TRBJ2-7; the D gene is possibly TRBD2 (5 bases). Per the germline V gene, CDR1 is LGHNA and CDR2 is YNFKEQ. The CDR3 length is 19 residues. V lost 8 bases to trimming and J lost 0 bases, with 29 bases between them. For the CDR3, the DNA is TGTGCCAGCCCGCAGCTCGGAGGCCCAACCCCGTCAAGCTCCTACGAGCAGTACTTC. Translation gives CASPQLGGPTPSSSYEQYF.

This chain connects TRBV21-1 to TRBJ2-5; the D segment call TRBD2 is taken from the table without a DNA check. TRBV21-1 is a known pseudogene. The CDR3 contains 13 residues. The CDR3 nucleotides are TGTGCCAGCACTGCGGGAACACAAGAGACCCAGTACTTC. This encodes CASTAGTQETQYF.

V is TRBV11-2 and J is TRBJ1-3; D not certain. The CDR3 has 16 amino acids. V dropped 3 bases and J dropped 1 base, with 13 bases sitting between them. Germline assignment: CDR1 SGHAT and CDR2 FQNNGV. The CDR3 protein is CASSFSPTGSGNTIYF. In nucleotides, the CDR3 is TGTGCCAGCAGCTTTAGCCCCACGGGGTCTGGAAACACCATATATTTT. The entire variable domain, with the rest obtained from reference TRBV11-2 and TRBJ1-3, is as follows: EAGVAQSPRYKIIEKRQSVAFWCNPISGHATLYWYQQILGQGPKLLIQFQNNGVVDDSQLPKDRFSAERLKGVDSTLKIQPAKLEDSAVYLCASSFSPTGSGNTIYFGEGSWLTVV.

The chain couples TRBV7-6 to TRBJ1-1; TRBD1 aligns across 9 bases. Germline V gene data show CDR1 as SGHVS and CDR2 as FNYEAQ. The V gene end was trimmed by 5 bases and the J gene end by 0 bases; junction bases not matched to a gene: 4. The CDR3 sequence is 15 residues long. The DNA for the CDR3 is TGTGCCAGCAGCCCCCGGGACAGGGTGAACACTGAAGCTTTCTTT. It is translated as CASSPRDRVNTEAFF.

The chain employs TRBV7-9 and TRBJ1-2, with 10 bases matching TRBD1. The ends lost 5 bases at V and 7 bases at J; junction bases unmatched: 7. The CDR3 spans 14 residues. Germline values: CDR1 SEHNR, CDR2 FQNEAQ (reference sequence). CDR3: CASSRGGQGPGYTF. The CDR3 DNA follows: TGTGCCAGCAGCCGAGGGGGACAGGGGCCTGGCTACACCTTC. Combining the CDR3 with reference TRBV7-9 and TRBJ1-2 gives the whole variable domain DTGVSQNPRHKITKRGQNVTFRCDPISEHNRLYWYRQTLGQGPEFLTYFQNEAQLEKSRLLSDRFSAERPKGSFSTLEIQRTEQGDSAMYLCASSRGGQGPGYTFGSGTRLTVV.

The V call is TRBV13, the J call TRBJ2-7; TRBD1 aligns across 9 bases. The V gene's germline CDR1 is PRHDT and CDR2 FYEKMQ (reference sequence). J lost 4 bases, V lost 2 bases, and 6 bases had no gene match. The CDR3 spans 15 residues. The CDR3 DNA is TGTGCCAGCAGCTTAAGGGGACAGGGAGTTTACGAGCAGTACTTC. Amino acid sequence: CASSLRGQGVYEQYF. Complete variable domain (other parts from reference TRBV13 and TRBJ2-7): AAGVIQSPRHLIKEKRETATLKCYPIPRHDTVYWYQQGPGQDPQFLISFYEKMQSDKGSIPDRFSAQQFSDYHSELNMSSLELGDSALYFCASSLRGQGVYEQYFGPGTRLTVT.

This chain joins TRBV7-8 and TRBJ1-1; a possible D gene is TRBD1 (5 bases). The length of the CDR3 is 12 residues. With 3 bases removed from V and 7 bases from J, the gap between germline ends came to 9 bases. Germline values: CDR1 SGHVS, CDR2 FQNEAQ. For the CDR3, the DNA is TGTGCCAGCAGCTTGGGGGGGTTTGAAGCTTTCTTT. Amino acid sequence: CASSLGGFEAFF.

The chain joins TRBV9 to TRBJ2-1; TRBD2 matches at 10 bases. The V segment lost 5 bases and the J segment 3 bases; nucleotides outside the gene matches: 5. Per germline, CDR1 SGDLS and CDR2 YYNGEE. The CDR3 length is 15 residues. CDR3 amino acids: CASRSLAGGYNEQFF. In DNA, the CDR3 is TGTGCCAGCAGGTCGTTAGCGGGAGGCTACAATGAGCAGTTCTTC.

The chain carries TRBV14 and TRBJ2-2; D gene ambiguous. The CDR3 is 14 residues long. Germline lookup yields CDR1 SGHDN and CDR2 FVKESK. Trimming removed 4 bases from V and 4 bases from J, with 10 bases in between. The CDR3 loop reads CASSLLRFTGELFF. As DNA, the CDR3 is TGTGCCAGCAGCCTCCTGCGATTCACCGGGGAGCTGTTTTTT. Combining the CDR3 with reference TRBV14 and TRBJ2-2 gives the whole variable domain EAGVTQFPSHSVIEKGQTVTLRCDPISGHDNLYWYRRVMGKEIKFLLHFVKESKQDESGMPNNRFLAERTGGTYSTLKVQPAELEDSGVYFCASSLLRFTGELFFGEGSRLTVL.

The chain has TRBV19 and TRBJ1-5, with 9 nucleotides matching TRBD1. After removal of 4 bases from V and 4 bases from J, the junction contained 5 bases not matched to a gene. The CDR3 runs 15 residues. Germline V CDR1 and CDR2: LNHDA, SQIVND (reference sequence). CDR3: CASSTGQGWNQPQHF. The CDR3 DNA follows: TGTGCCAGTAGTACTGGACAGGGGTGGAATCAGCCCCAGCATTTT.

The genes are TRBV6-5 and TRBJ2-3; 10 nucleotides match TRBD2. CDR1 is MNHEY, CDR2 SVGAGI, per germline. J gave up 0 bases and V 3 bases, and 3 bases lay outside the gene matches. The CDR3 has 16 amino acids. As DNA, the CDR3 is TGTGCCAGCAGTTATGGGACTAGCGTTAGCACAGATACGCAGTATTTT. Encoded protein: CASSYGTSVSTDTQYF.

The rearrangement links TRBV4-3 to TRBJ1-3; 7 nucleotides line up with TRBD1. Germline-derived CDR1 and CDR2 are LGHNA and YSLEER. The junction had 8 bases not matched to a gene; V was cut back by 1 base and J by 8 bases. The CDR3 contains 15 residues. CDR3 amino acids: CASSQGTGDRDTIYF. For the CDR3, the DNA is TGCGCCAGCAGCCAAGGAACAGGGGACCGGGACACCATATATTTT.

The chain carries TRBV27 and TRBJ2-2; D perhaps matches TRBD1 (6 bases). V lost 5 bases, J lost 5 bases, and 9 bases lay in between. The CDR3 consists of 13 residues. Germline loops: CDR1 MNHEY, CDR2 SMNVEV (reference sequence). The CDR3, as DNA: TGTGCCAGCAGTGCAGGGGTAACCGGGGAGCTGTTTTTT. It is translated as CASSAGVTGELFF.

The rearrangement links TRBV27 to TRBJ2-7; 7 bases agree with TRBD1. There are 12 residues in the CDR3. Looked up from germline, CDR1 is MNHEY and CDR2 is SMNVEV (reference sequence). V was pared by 9 bases and J by 2 bases, with 4 bases of the junction left unmatched. In nucleotides, the CDR3 is TGTGCCAGTGGGACAGAGGCCTACGAGCAGTACTTC. Its protein product is CASGTEAYEQYF.